This is a list of T cell receptor beta chains from one sample in a study of monozygotic twins with inflammatory bowel disease. TCRdb re-called the 5' RACE reads and gives one entry per CDR3 protein, without DNA. The table for this sample gives 150,000 to 200,000 distinct CDR3 sequences. Material: blood. These receptors were taken from a human donor with ulcerative colitis or Crohn's disease, or a healthy co-twin of an affected twin (not recorded which). Each CDR3 is given with its conserved first and last residue. The order of the fields is V gene, J gene, CDR3 protein.

v_call: TRBV5-1; j_call: TRBJ2-7; cdr3_aa: CASSLTWGQGSEQYF
v_call: TRBV5-1; j_call: TRBJ1-1; cdr3_aa: CASSLKGLQNTEAFF
v_call: TRBV20-1; j_call: TRBJ2-2; cdr3_aa: CSARKTSGIANTGELFF
v_call: TRBV12-3/TRBV12-4; j_call: TRBJ2-7; cdr3_aa: CASRPGQGRNEQYF
v_call: TRBV7-2; j_call: TRBJ2-3; cdr3_aa: CASSPDFTDTQYF
v_call: TRBV30; j_call: TRBJ2-1; cdr3_aa: CAHQGTVYNEQFF
v_call: TRBV12-3/TRBV12-4; j_call: TRBJ1-1; cdr3_aa: CASSLNQRGEAFF
v_call: TRBV5-1; j_call: TRBJ2-7; cdr3_aa: CASSFSGTVYEQYF
v_call: TRBV27; j_call: TRBJ2-1; cdr3_aa: CAGSYLDTPYNEQFF
v_call: TRBV11-2; j_call: TRBJ2-5; cdr3_aa: CASSLEPSSDGTQYF
v_call: TRBV5-4; j_call: TRBJ1-5; cdr3_aa: CASSSAGSGNQPQHF
v_call: TRBV24-1; j_call: TRBJ1-6; cdr3_aa: CATPRSLSSYNSPLHF
v_call: TRBV6-1; j_call: TRBJ1-3; cdr3_aa: CASSTPNSGNTIYF
v_call: TRBV28; j_call: TRBJ2-2; cdr3_aa: CASSPNTGELFF
v_call: TRBV28; j_call: TRBJ2-5; cdr3_aa: CASSDRVGETQYF
v_call: TRBV10-3; j_call: TRBJ2-3; cdr3_aa: CAIRQVEHGTQYF
v_call: TRBV28; j_call: TRBJ1-1; cdr3_aa: CASRPLNTEAFF
v_call: TRBV11-1; j_call: TRBJ2-2; cdr3_aa: CASSLGQGGATGELFF
v_call: TRBV29-1; j_call: TRBJ1-5; cdr3_aa: CSVEDQGQPQHF
v_call: TRBV5-1; j_call: TRBJ2-3; cdr3_aa: CASSLGGFTDTQYF
v_call: TRBV12-3/TRBV12-4; j_call: TRBJ1-2; cdr3_aa: CASSLARGQGDGYTF
v_call: TRBV13; j_call: TRBJ2-2; cdr3_aa: CASSSGDSLPGELFF
v_call: TRBV20-1; j_call: TRBJ2-3; cdr3_aa: CSAAGTGLSDTQYF
v_call: TRBV28; j_call: TRBJ2-3; cdr3_aa: CASSFGPGRTDTQYF
v_call: TRBV4-3; j_call: TRBJ1-2; cdr3_aa: CASSQGRDRGHQDYGYTF
v_call: TRBV12-3/TRBV12-4; j_call: TRBJ2-7; cdr3_aa: CASSLQGASYEQYF
v_call: TRBV5-1; j_call: TRBJ2-1; cdr3_aa: CASSLGTLASYNEQFF
v_call: TRBV7-2; j_call: TRBJ2-7; cdr3_aa: CASSLGDRVYEQYF
v_call: TRBV28; j_call: TRBJ2-3; cdr3_aa: CASSLLVWDTQYF
v_call: TRBV20-1; j_call: TRBJ1-6; cdr3_aa: CSARKTGGPLHF
v_call: TRBV16; j_call: TRBJ2-7; cdr3_aa: CASSQLNPTGVGGHHEQYF
v_call: TRBV6-2/TRBV6-3; j_call: TRBJ2-7; cdr3_aa: CASSRFRGPYEQYF
v_call: TRBV20-1; j_call: TRBJ2-1; cdr3_aa: CSARDRLSGGALNEQFF
v_call: TRBV5-1; j_call: TRBJ2-1; cdr3_aa: CASSLGGGDYNEQFF
v_call: TRBV7-2; j_call: TRBJ1-2; cdr3_aa: CASSLINPYGYTF
v_call: TRBV4-3; j_call: TRBJ2-7; cdr3_aa: CASSQDSGREQYF
v_call: TRBV19; j_call: TRBJ2-3; cdr3_aa: CASTRRTSGTDTQYF
v_call: TRBV7-2; j_call: TRBJ1-4; cdr3_aa: CASSLAPPGGPEKLFF
v_call: TRBV24-1; j_call: TRBJ2-2; cdr3_aa: CATAGTAGELFF
v_call: TRBV5-5; j_call: TRBJ1-3; cdr3_aa: CASSLASGASGNTIYF